The 11 T cell receptor beta chains reported below all come from one sample, sequenced in a study of shared clonotypes between healthy human individuals. The protocol was immunoSEQ multiplex PCR, while the TCRdb copy is restricted to in-frame clones and leaves out a portion. The table shows hundreds of thousands of clones, with approximately 95% occurring only once. The material sequenced was naive CD4+ T cells sorted from blood. Indicated subset: CD45RA+ positively selected. All receptors come from a woman aged 25-40 years in good health.

The rearrangement links TRBV19 to TRBJ2-3, with 13 bases matching TRBD2. This CDR3 is built from 19 residues. The germline V gene encodes CDR1 LNHDA and CDR2 SQIVND (reference sequence). V was pared by 0 bases and J by 0 bases, with 6 bases of the junction left unmatched. As DNA, the CDR3 is TGTGCCAGTAGTATAGATCCCCGGACTAGCGGGAGTAGCACAGATACGCAGTATTTT. Translated: CASSIDPRTSGSSTDTQYF.

The V call is TRBV23-1, the J call TRBJ1-4, with D unclear. TRBV23-1 is labeled an ORF, and its function is uncertain. Trimming removed 3 bases from V and 3 bases from J, with 20 bases in between. The CDR3 runs 18 residues. The CDR3 protein is CASSHRRPVGSANEKLFF. The CDR3 nucleotides are TGCGCCAGCAGTCATCGTCGCCCGGTGGGGTCAGCTAATGAAAAACTGTTTTTT.

The V and J genes are TRBV21-1 and TRBJ1-5; the D segment call TRBD1 is taken from the table without a DNA check. TRBV21-1 has pseudogene status. The CDR3 totals 15 residues. The CDR3 is CASSRDRGLRQPQHF. In DNA form, the CDR3 reads TGTGCCAGCAGCCGGGACAGGGGGCTGCGACAGCCCCAGCATTTT.

The chain joins TRBV4-1 to TRBJ2-5; D uncertain. This CDR3 has 13 amino acids. Trimming took 0 bases from V and 3 from J, leaving 5 bases between them. Germline lookup yields CDR1 MGHRA and CDR2 YSYEKL. The CDR3 DNA reads as TGCGCCAGCAGCCAAGAGACAAAAGAGACCCAGTACTTC. Translated: CASSQETKETQYF.

The V and J genes are TRBV15 and TRBJ1-2; D is undetermined. Germline V CDR1 and CDR2: LNHNV, YYDKDF (reference sequence). The CDR3 length is 12 residues. With 2 bases removed from V and 7 bases from J, the gap between germline ends came to 8 bases. The CDR3 is CATSRIQGGYTF. CDR3 in DNA: TGTGCCACCAGCAGAATCCAAGGTGGCTACACCTTC.

The chain couples TRBV7-6 to TRBJ2-2; 7 nucleotides line up with TRBD2. This CDR3 has 15 amino acids. Germline CDR1 is SGHVS and CDR2 is FNYEAQ. Trimming at V came to 3 bases and at J to 2 bases, leaving 3 bases not matched to a gene. In DNA form, the CDR3 reads TGTGCCAGCAGCTTGCGGGAGACCAACACCGGGGAGCTGTTTTTT. It specifies CASSLRETNTGELFF.

This sequence joins TRBV5-1 and TRBJ2-3; D could derive from TRBD1 or TRBD2 (5 bases each). The CDR3 has 15 amino acids. CDR1 and CDR2 (germline): SGHRS, YFSETQ. V was trimmed by 4 bases and J by 2 bases, leaving 14 bases between them. The CDR3 protein is CASSGVRGPTDTQYF. In DNA form, the CDR3 reads TGCGCCAGCAGCGGGGTGAGGGGTCCCACAGATACGCAGTATTTT.

The chain has TRBV11-3 and TRBJ2-5; tentatively, D is TRBD1 (5 bases). Trimming removed 2 bases at V and 2 bases at J, with 6 bases between. The length of the CDR3 is 13 residues. CDR1 SGHNT and CDR2 YENEEA come from the germline V gene. CDR3 bases: TGTGCCAGCAGCTTACAGGGACAAGAGACCCAGTACTTC. Translating it yields CASSLQGQETQYF.

This clone appeared once. The chain joins TRBV4-1 to TRBJ1-4; D possibly corresponds to TRBD1 (5 bases). CDR1 MGHRA and CDR2 YSYEKL come from the germline V gene. Trimming took 2 bases from V and 5 from J, leaving 21 bases between them. This CDR3 is 18 amino acids long. The CDR3 nucleotides are TGCGCCAGCAGCCAATCAACAGGCGGGCGGATTACAAATGAAAAACTGTTTTTT. The encoded protein is CASSQSTGGRITNEKLFF.

This clone was picked up a small number of times. The chain couples TRBV10-3 to TRBJ2-7; D is possibly TRBD1 or TRBD2 (6 bases each). The germline V gene encodes CDR1 ENHRY and CDR2 SYGVKD. The CDR3 is 14 residues long. Trimming stripped 7 bases from V and 4 bases from J, with 17 bases between. CDR3 sequence (DNA): TGTGCCATCATCCCGGGGGCCAGGGAATACGAGCAGTACTTC. The encoded protein is CAIIPGAREYEQYF.

This chain uses TRBV4-1 with TRBJ2-7; 11 nucleotides align to TRBD2. The V gene's germline CDR1 is MGHRA and CDR2 YSYEKL. V lost 3 bases, J lost 2 bases, and 6 bases stayed unmatched. The CDR3 contains 16 residues. CDR3 in amino acids: CASSQPGLAGTYEQYF. The CDR3 DNA reads TGCGCCAGCAGCCAGCCAGGACTAGCGGGCACCTACGAGCAGTACTTC.